Below, one T cell receptor (beta chain) is given with its context. The entry originates in a study of cytomegalovirus exposure and HLA in healthy donors. The study ran its PCR with 60 Vbeta and 13 Jbeta primers. Produced via immunoSEQ multiplex PCR; TCRdb's table is partial and in-frame only. The top ten hold 2.7% of the sample, which has approximately 92,000 clones, just under 70% seen once. Germline loops: CDR1 SGHTA, CDR2 FQGNSA. V lost 4 bases, J lost 0 bases, and 4 bases lay in between. This CDR3 has 12 residues. This chain uses TRBV7-2 with TRBJ2-7; no clear D gene. Input material: PBMCs. This clonotype was obtained from a man aged 45-65 years in good health and CMV-seronegative. Here the CDR3 DNA reads TGTGCCAGCAGCTATTACTCCTACGAGCAGTACTTC. Translation gives CASSYYSYEQYF.